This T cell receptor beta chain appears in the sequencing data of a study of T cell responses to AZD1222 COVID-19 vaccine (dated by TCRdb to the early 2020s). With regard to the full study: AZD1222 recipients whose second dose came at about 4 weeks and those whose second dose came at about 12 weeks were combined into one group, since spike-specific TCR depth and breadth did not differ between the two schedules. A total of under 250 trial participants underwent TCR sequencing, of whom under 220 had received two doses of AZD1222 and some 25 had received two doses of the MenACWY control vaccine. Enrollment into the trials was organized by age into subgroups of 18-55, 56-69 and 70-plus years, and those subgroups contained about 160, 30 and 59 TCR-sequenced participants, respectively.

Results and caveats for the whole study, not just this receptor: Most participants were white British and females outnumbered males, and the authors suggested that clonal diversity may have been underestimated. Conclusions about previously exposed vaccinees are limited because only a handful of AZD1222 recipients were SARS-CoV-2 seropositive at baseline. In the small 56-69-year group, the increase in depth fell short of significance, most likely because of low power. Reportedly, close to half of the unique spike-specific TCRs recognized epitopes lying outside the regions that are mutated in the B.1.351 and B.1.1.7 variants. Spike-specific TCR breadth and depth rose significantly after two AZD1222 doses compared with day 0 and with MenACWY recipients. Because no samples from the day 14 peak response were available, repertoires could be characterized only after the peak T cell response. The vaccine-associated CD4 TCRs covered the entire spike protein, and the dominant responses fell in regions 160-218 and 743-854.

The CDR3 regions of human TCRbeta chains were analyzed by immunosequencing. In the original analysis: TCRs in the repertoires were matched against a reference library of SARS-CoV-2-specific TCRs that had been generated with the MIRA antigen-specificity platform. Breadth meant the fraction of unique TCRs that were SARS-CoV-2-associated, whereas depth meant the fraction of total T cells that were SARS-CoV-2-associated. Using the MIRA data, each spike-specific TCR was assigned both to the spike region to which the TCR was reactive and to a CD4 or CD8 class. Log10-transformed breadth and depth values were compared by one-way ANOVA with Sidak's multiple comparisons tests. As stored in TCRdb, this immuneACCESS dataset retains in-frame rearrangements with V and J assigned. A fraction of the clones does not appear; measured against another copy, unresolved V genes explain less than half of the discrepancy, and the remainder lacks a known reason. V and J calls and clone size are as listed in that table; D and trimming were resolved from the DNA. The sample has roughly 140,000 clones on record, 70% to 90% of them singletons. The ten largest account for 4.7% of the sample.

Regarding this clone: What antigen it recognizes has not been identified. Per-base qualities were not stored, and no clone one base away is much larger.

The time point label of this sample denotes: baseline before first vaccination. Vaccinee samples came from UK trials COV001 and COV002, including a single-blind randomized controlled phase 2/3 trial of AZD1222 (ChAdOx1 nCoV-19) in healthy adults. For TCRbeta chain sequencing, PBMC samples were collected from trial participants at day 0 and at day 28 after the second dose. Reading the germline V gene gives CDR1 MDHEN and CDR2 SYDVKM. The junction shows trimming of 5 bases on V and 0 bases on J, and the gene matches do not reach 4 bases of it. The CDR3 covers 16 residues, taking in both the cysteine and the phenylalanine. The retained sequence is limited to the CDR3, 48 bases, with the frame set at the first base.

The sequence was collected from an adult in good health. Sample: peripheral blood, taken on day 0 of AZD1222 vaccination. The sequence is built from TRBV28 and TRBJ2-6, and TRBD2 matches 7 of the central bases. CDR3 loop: CASSPGGVSGANVLTF. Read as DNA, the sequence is TGTGCCAGCAGTCCGGGAGGTGTCTCTGGGGCCAACGTCCTGACTTTC.